The present T cell receptor (beta chain) was sequenced within a study of CD4 T cells in relation to SARS-CoV-2 and coronaviruses. Measured with immunoSEQ multiplex PCR; TCRdb has only the in-frame clones, and not every one. The sample includes 15,000 to 20,000 clones, 70% to 80% seen only once; the top ten take about 11%. General study points: Monoreactive clones expanded significantly more to SARS-CoV-2 than crossreactive clones did. No crossreactivity against non-spike viral proteins was tested here.

Remarks on this clone: Its specificity is not known.

Before the COVID-19 pandemic, during about 2011-2019, CD4+ T cells were taken from unexposed donors. After less than 11 days of culture, CD4+ T cells were isolated. Unexposed-donor CD4+ T cells were probed with SARS-CoV-2 S/N and four cold-coronavirus spikes, cells permitting. Fresh IL-2 medium replaced half the medium on days 3 and 7. The germline gives CDR1 LGHDT, CDR2 YNNKEL (reference sequence). V lost 0 bases to trimming and J lost 3 bases, with 11 bases between them. This CDR3 is built from 15 residues. The V and J genes are TRBV3-1 (or the pseudogene TRBV3-2) and TRBJ1-1; a possible D gene is TRBD1 (5 bases). The source of this sequence is a human donor in good health. The source material was CD4+ T cells from PBMCs, cultured in vitro. The CDR3 spells CASSQDGGSHTEAFF. The CDR3 DNA reads TGTGCCAGCAGCCAAGATGGGGGTTCCCACACTGAAGCTTTCTTT.